These 22 T cell receptor beta chains share one sample of origin, sequenced in a study of blood T cell repertoires in COVID-19. Assay: immunoSEQ multiplex PCR; the TCRdb copy retains only in-frame clones and omits some. The sample lists some 150,000 clones; 86% were seen once. The sequenced sample was peripheral blood. Every receptor here comes from a woman aged 60-75 years with COVID-19, enrolled during active disease.

This chain uses TRBV13 with TRBJ1-5, with D hard to call. The CDR3 extends over 16 amino acids. Between the trimmed V and J ends, which lost 0 bases and 0 bases, there was a span of 9 bases. Germline values: CDR1 PRHDT, CDR2 FYEKMQ (reference sequence). The CDR3 region is CASSLGAGGSNQPQHF. Written as DNA, the CDR3 is TGTGCCAGCAGCTTAGGCGCGGGCGGTAGCAATCAGCCCCAGCATTTT.

CDR3 loop: CASSYGTGLYGYTF. The DNA of the CDR3 is TGCGCCAGCAGCTATGGGACAGGGCTTTATGGCTACACCTTC. The gene calls are TRBV5-1 and TRBJ1-2, with 9 positions matching TRBD1. CDR1 SGHRS and CDR2 YFSETQ come from the germline V gene. The CDR3 sequence is 14 residues long. V gave up 3 bases and J gave up 5 bases; unmatched junction bases: 5. Combining the CDR3 with reference TRBV5-1 and TRBJ1-2 gives the whole variable domain KAGVTQTPRYLIKTRGQQVTLSCSPISGHRSVSWYQQTPGQGLQFLFEYFSETQRNKGNFPGRFSGRQFSNSRSEMNVSTLELGDSALYLCASSYGTGLYGYTFGSGTRLTVV.

V gene TRBV19 combines with J gene TRBJ1-1; D is perhaps TRBD1 (5 bases). Germline V lookup: CDR1 LNHDA, CDR2 SQIVND (reference sequence). V was cut by 0 bases and J by 5 bases, with 7 bases left in between. This CDR3 comprises 13 residues. The CDR3 loop reads CASSIEGGTEAFF. Here the CDR3 DNA reads TGTGCCAGTAGTATAGAGGGGGGGACTGAAGCTTTCTTT.

V usage is TRBV11-2 and J usage is TRBJ2-7, with D maybe TRBD1 (6 bases). Germline V gives CDR1 SGHAT, CDR2 FQNNGV. The CDR3 runs 12 residues. Trimming took off 4 bases at V and 6 bases at J, with 10 bases between the two ends. This CDR3 reads CASSYTGSEQYF. CDR3 sequence (DNA): TGTGCCAGCAGCTATACAGGGTCCGAGCAGTACTTC.

J is TRBJ2-2 and V is TRBV19, with D tentatively TRBD1 (5 bases). Germline CDR1 LNHDA, CDR2 SQIVND (reference sequence). The V gene lost 7 bases and the J gene lost 3 bases, with 9 bases spanning the gap. This CDR3 region has 13 residues. CDR3 coding DNA: TGTGCCAGTATCACAGGATACACCGGGGAGCTGTTTTTT. Encoded protein: CASITGYTGELFF. The full variable domain, rest sourced from reference TRBV19 and TRBJ2-2, is DGGITQSPKYLFRKEGQNVTLSCEQNLNHDAMYWYRQDPGQGLRLIYYSQIVNDFQKGDIAEGYSVSREKKESFPLTVTSAQKNPTAFYLCASITGYTGELFFGEGSRLTVL.

The rearrangement uses TRBV10-3 and TRBJ1-1; D may be TRBD1 (5 bases). The CDR3 extends over 11 amino acids. The V gene lost 10 bases and the J gene lost 8 bases, with 14 bases spanning the gap. Germline V lookup: CDR1 ENHRY, CDR2 SYGVKD. The CDR3 sequence is CATGPRTEAFF. The CDR3 coding sequence is TGTGCCACCGGCCCCCGGACAGAAGCTTTCTTT.

The chain combines TRBV21-1 with TRBJ2-7; TRBD1 was called by the table and not checked on the DNA. TRBV21-1 is marked as a pseudogene. There are 16 residues in the CDR3. The CDR3 region has the DNA TGTGCCAGCAGCAAAAATGGTCAGGGCCCTCTCTACGAGCAGTACTTC. Translated: CASSKNGQGPLYEQYF.

The chain couples TRBV27 to TRBJ2-2, with unresolved D. This CDR3 is 13 amino acids long. V lost 0 bases to trimming and J lost 7 bases, with 6 bases between them. In germline, CDR1 is MNHEY, CDR2 SMNVEV (reference sequence). The DNA for the CDR3 is TGTGCCAGCAGTTTATCTAGAGACGGGGAGCTGTTTTTT. Its protein is CASSLSRDGELFF.

This chain joins TRBV6-5 and TRBJ2-7; 8 bases agree with TRBD2. The CDR3 is 15 amino acids. With 0 bases clipped from V and 4 bases from J, the junction kept 5 bases outside the gene matches. Germline V lookup: CDR1 MNHEY, CDR2 SVGAGI. In DNA form, the CDR3 reads TGTGCCAGCAGTTACTCCGCGGGAGGAAGTTACGAGCAGTACTTC. Protein: CASSYSAGGSYEQYF.

The chain links TRBV5-1 to TRBJ2-1; 9 bases map to TRBD2. The CDR3 length is 16 residues. With V trimmed by 0 bases and J by 4 bases, 5 bases remained unmatched. Germline V gene lookup returns CDR1 SGHRS and CDR2 YFSETQ. The CDR3 spells CASSLVVTSGYNEQFF. As DNA, the CDR3 is TGCGCCAGCAGCTTGGTGGTGACTAGCGGATACAATGAGCAGTTCTTC.

V usage is TRBV5-1 and J usage is TRBJ2-5; 8 bases align to TRBD2. The CDR3 runs 14 residues. Germline V lookup: CDR1 SGHRS, CDR2 YFSETQ. Trimming took 0 bases from V and 7 from J; bases not matched to a gene: 5. The CDR3 DNA is TGCGCCAGCAGCTTGGCCAGCGGGAGAGGGACCCAGTACTTC. Encoded protein: CASSLASGRGTQYF.

CDR3 nucleotides: TGTGCCAGCAGTTGGCCATCCAATCAGCCCCAGCATTTT. Protein sequence: CASSWPSNQPQHF. V and J are TRBV27 and TRBJ1-5; D gene unclear. The V gene's germline CDR1 is MNHEY and CDR2 SMNVEV (reference sequence). The CDR3 sequence is 13 residues long. V lost 4 bases, J lost 3 bases, and 7 bases lay in between.

The chain links TRBV5-1 to TRBJ1-1; TRBD1 might be the D (5 bases). CDR3 length: 15 amino acids. V dropped 2 bases and J dropped 0 bases, with 11 bases sitting between them. CDR1 is SGHRS and CDR2 is YFSETQ in the germline V gene. CDR3 DNA sequence: TGCGCCAGCAGCTTCTCTGACAGCATGAACACTGAAGCTTTCTTT. This sequence encodes CASSFSDSMNTEAFF.

This clone came up once. This rearrangement joins TRBV7-2 to TRBJ2-3; 8 nucleotides line up with TRBD2. The CDR3 loop spans 15 amino acids. Germline loops: CDR1 SGHTA, CDR2 FQGNSA. V shed 5 bases, J shed 2 bases, and the junction held 6 bases outside the gene matches. CDR3 sequence reads: CASSLSSGDTDTQYF. The DNA of the CDR3 is TGTGCCAGCAGCCTAAGTAGCGGGGACACAGATACGCAGTATTTT.

The J gene is TRBJ2-3, the V gene TRBV7-2, with a tentative D call TRBD1 (6 bases). This CDR3 has 16 residues. V shed 5 bases and J shed 0 bases, with 15 bases lying between them. CDR1 is SGHTA and CDR2 is FQGNSA in the germline V gene. The CDR3 bases are TGTGCCAGCAGCCAGGGGTCGAGGGGTAGCACAGATACGCAGTATTTT. This encodes CASSQGSRGSTDTQYF.

This chain uses TRBV4-1 with TRBJ2-3; D is perhaps TRBD1 (5 bases). The germline V gene encodes CDR1 MGHRA and CDR2 YSYEKL. There are 14 residues in the CDR3. Between the trimmed V and J ends, which lost 5 bases and 2 bases, there was a span of 11 bases. For the CDR3, the DNA is TGCGCCAGCAGCTCCAGGGTCCTCACAGATACGCAGTATTTT. It encodes CASSSRVLTDTQYF.

The V call is TRBV6-2 or TRBV6-3, the J call TRBJ2-3; D is perhaps TRBD1 (5 bases). The CDR3 has 17 residues. Germline assignment: CDR1 MNHEY and CDR2 SVGEGT. V lost 4 bases and J 0 bases, leaving 17 bases between the germline ends. CDR3 in amino acids: CASSSRGHTPSTDTQYF. The CDR3 region has the DNA TGTGCCAGCAGTTCAAGGGGTCATACCCCTAGCACAGATACGCAGTATTTT.

This chain uses TRBV19 with TRBJ2-7, with 7 bases aligning to TRBD2. The CDR3 sequence is 18 residues long. Germline lookup yields CDR1 LNHDA and CDR2 SQIVND (reference sequence). Trimming cost V 2 bases and J 2 bases; bases outside gene matches: 15. The CDR3 region is CASSIRGGLAERAYEQYF. CDR3 DNA: TGTGCCAGTAGTATACGGGGAGGGCTAGCGGAGCGAGCCTACGAGCAGTACTTC. The full variable domain, rest sourced from reference TRBV19 and TRBJ2-7, is DGGITQSPKYLFRKEGQNVTLSCEQNLNHDAMYWYRQDPGQGLRLIYYSQIVNDFQKGDIAEGYSVSREKKESFPLTVTSAQKNPTAFYLCASSIRGGLAERAYEQYFGPGTRLTVT.

The chain employs TRBV27 and TRBJ2-5; D may be TRBD1 (6 bases). The CDR3 sequence is 13 residues long. The germline gives CDR1 MNHEY, CDR2 SMNVEV (reference sequence). V was cut by 6 bases and J by 7 bases, with 15 bases left in between. The CDR3 DNA is TGTGCCAGCAGGCAACAGGGCCTGGGGACCCAGTACTTC. This translates into CASRQQGLGTQYF.

The V and J genes are TRBV5-5 and TRBJ1-4, with TRBD1 identical over 8 bases. The CDR3 has 16 residues. The germline V gene has CDR1 SGHKS and CDR2 YYEKEE (reference sequence). V was pared by 3 bases and J by 6 bases, with 10 bases of the junction left unmatched. The CDR3 bases are TGTGCCAGCAGCTCCCCCGAGGACAGGGTATATGAAAAACTGTTTTTT. Encoded protein: CASSSPEDRVYEKLFF. The complete variable domain, with remaining parts taken from reference TRBV5-5 and TRBJ1-4, reads DAGVTQSPTHLIKTRGQQVTLRCSPISGHKSVSWYQQVLGQGPQFIFQYYEKEERGRGNFPDRFSARQFPNYSSELNVNALLLGDSALYLCASSSPEDRVYEKLFFGSGTQLSVL.

The chain recombines TRBV27 with TRBJ2-7; 8 nucleotides agree with TRBD2. Germline CDR1 is MNHEY and CDR2 is SMNVEV (reference sequence). J lost 3 bases, V lost 2 bases, and 9 bases had no gene match. This CDR3 contains 16 residues. The CDR3: CASSLKTSGLYYEQYF. The CDR3 DNA reads TGTGCCAGCAGTTTAAAAACTAGCGGACTTTACTACGAGCAGTACTTC.

J is TRBJ2-7 and V is TRBV18; TRBD2 matches at 7 bases. Looked up from germline, CDR1 is KGHSH and CDR2 is LQKENI. The CDR3 covers 13 residues. The ends lost 4 bases at V and 5 bases at J; junction bases unmatched: 5. CDR3: CASSQRGGHEQYF. CDR3 DNA: TGTGCCAGCTCACAGCGGGGCGGGCACGAGCAGTACTTC.